The rows below give T cell receptor beta chains drawn from one sample of a study of Ad26.COV2.S vaccination and SARS-CoV-2 variants. Data came from immunoSEQ multiplex PCR; TCRdb stores just in-frame clones and leaves some out. The data contain just over 350,000 clones, 80% to 90% of them singletons. The sequenced sample was peripheral blood, obtained in a trial of Ad26.COV2.S vaccine versus placebo. Receptors were obtained from a person aged 18-65 years who received the Ad26.COV2.S COVID-19 vaccine or a placebo. Each CDR3 is given with its conserved first and last residue. A D gene is named only where the DNA matches it firmly. Clone size is shown for a subset of rows, as once, few, many or a class of expanded clone.

>-|TRBV29-1|TRBJ1-1|14|-
TGCAGCGTTGACTCGGGACCGATGAACACTGAAGCTTTCTTT
CSVDSGPMNTEAFF
>TRBD1|TRBV7-9|TRBJ2-4|15|-
TGTGCCAGCAGCTTCGGACAGGGAGAGGGAAACATTCAGTACTTC
CASSFGQGEGNIQYF
>-|TRBV7-2|TRBJ1-2|13|once
TGTGCCAGCAGCCGAAGGCGGGATGGGGGCTACACCTTC
CASSRRRDGGYTF
>-|TRBV4-3|TRBJ2-7|13|-
TGCGCCAGCAGCCAAGATGCGTCCTACGAGCAGTACTTC
CASSQDASYEQYF
>-|TRBV10-1|TRBJ2-7|14|-
TGCGCCAGCAGTGGGCCATCCAAGCCTCACGAGCAGTACTTC
CASSGPSKPHEQYF
>TRBD2|TRBV5-1|TRBJ2-5|14|-
TGCGCCAGCAGCCCCGAAGCGGGACAAGAGACCCAGTACTTC
CASSPEAGQETQYF
>-|TRBV2|TRBJ1-2|14|-
TGTGCCAGCAGTGTTGCCCGCCCTAACTATGGCTACACCTTC
CASSVARPNYGYTF
>-|TRBV5-4|TRBJ2-1|16|once
TGTGCCAGCAGCGGGACCGGGACACTCTCCTACAATGAGCAGTTCTTC
CASSGTGTLSYNEQFF
>TRBD1|TRBV29-1|TRBJ2-7|12|-
TGCAGCGTCCAGACAGGGGGCGGCGGGCAGTACTTC
CSVQTGGGGQYF
>-|TRBV30|TRBJ1-5|12|-
TGTGCCTTTCCGGACGGGGATCAGCCCCAGCATTTT
CAFPDGDQPQHF
>-|TRBV4-1|TRBJ2-2|14|many
TGCGCCAGCAGCCAATATGGAGACACCGGGGAGCTGTTTTTT
CASSQYGDTGELFF
>-|TRBV7-2|TRBJ2-1|13|-
TGTGCCGTGGAATGCGGAGCCTACAATGAGCAGTTCTTC
CAVECGAYNEQFF
>-|TRBV19|TRBJ2-1|12|many
TGTGCCAGTAGTATCGTGTTCAATGAGCAGTTCTTC
CASSIVFNEQFF
>-|TRBV29-1|TRBJ1-2|12|-
TGCAGCGTGTTGCAGGGGACCTATGGCTACACCTTC
CSVLQGTYGYTF
>TRBD2|TRBV7-9|TRBJ2-3|18|-
TGTGCCAGCAGCTCCTTGGCTAGCGGGAGGACCTTCACAGATACGCAGTATTTT
CASSSLASGRTFTDTQYF
>-|TRBV29-1|TRBJ2-2|13|-
TGCAGCGTTGGAGGTGGGGGCACCGGGGAGCTGTTTTTT
CSVGGGGTGELFF
>-|TRBV6-2/TRBV6-3|TRBJ1-4|14|-
TGTGCCAGCAGTTGGGGTTCAACTAATGAAAAACTGTTTTTT
CASSWGSTNEKLFF
>-|TRBV25-1|TRBJ2-4|14|-
TGTGCCAGCAGTGAACATGGACAGCCTTCGCCCCTGTACTTC
CASSEHGQPSPLYF
>-|TRBV27|TRBJ1-4|20|-
TGTGCCAGCAGTTTGGGGTTTCTCCGGACGTACCCCCCGACTAATGAAAAACTGTTTTTT
CASSLGFLRTYPPTNEKLFF
>TRBD1|TRBV6-6|TRBJ2-6|21|-
TGTGCCAGCAGTCACGGACAGGGGAGACCCATAGCGCGCTCTGGGGCCAACGTCCTGACTTTC
CASSHGQGRPIARSGANVLTF